The 22 T cell receptor beta chains listed next were all sequenced from one sample in a study of CD8+CD57+ T cells in acquired aplastic anemia. The use of genomic DNA as template underpinned the TCR beta VDJ and CDR3 profiling. In TCRdb, the reads were re-called with MiXCR into one record per CDR3 protein. This table holds roughly 130,000 distinct CDR3 sequences, around 46% found once. Input material: sorted CD4+, CD8+, or CD8+CD57+ T cells (not recorded which) from PBMCs. Receptors originate from a human donor in good health, serving as a control.

A note on this clonotype: This may be a read error, as it is one base from a much larger clone. The rearrangement joins TRBV12-3 or TRBV12-4 to TRBJ1-1; D may be TRBD1 (5 bases). The CDR3 runs 15 residues. Trimming took off 2 bases at V and 0 bases at J, with 10 bases between the two ends. This CDR3 reads CASSLQGSLNTEAFF. In DNA, the CDR3 is TGTGCCAGCAGTTTACAGGGATCATTGAACACTGAAGCTTTCTTT.

V gene TRBV6-1 combines with J gene TRBJ2-7; 11 positions agree with TRBD2. The V segment lost 8 bases and the J segment 1 base; nucleotides outside the gene matches: 13. Germline V gene sequence: CDR1 MNHNS, CDR2 SASEGT. This CDR3 contains 17 residues. The CDR3 spells CASRGELAGGRSYEQYF. CDR3 coding DNA: TGTGCCAGCCGAGGTGAGCTAGCGGGGGGCCGTTCCTACGAGCAGTACTTC.

A word on this clonotype: The CDR3 ends on some other residue instead of the conserved phenylalanine or tryptophan, so this is likely a read error. The DNA is left out, because the CDR3 cannot be placed on it with certainty; the CDR3 is given as TCRdb lists it. The chain employs TRBV7-9 and TRBJ2-5; TRBD1, the D gene given by the table, was not confirmed from the DNA. The CDR3 contains 14 residues when both ends are counted. Germline V gives CDR1 SEHNR, CDR2 FQNEAQ (reference sequence). CDR3 amino acids: CASSTWDSKETLYL.

This clonotype was seen more than once but under ten times. Being one base from a much bigger clone, this may be a read error. The chain uses TRBV11-2 and TRBJ2-1, with a tentative D call TRBD1 (6 bases). The CDR3 loop spans 13 amino acids. Germline CDR1 SGHAT, CDR2 FQNNGV. CDR3 region: CVSSKQQGNEQFF. For the CDR3, the DNA is TGTGTCAGCAGCAAGCAACAGGGAAATGAGCAGTTCTTC.

For this clonotype: This may stem from a read error, because a much larger clone lies one nucleotide away. The chain recombines TRBV2 with TRBJ1-6; the match to TRBD1 covers 7 bases. The CDR3 runs 14 residues. Germline loops: CDR1 SNHLY, CDR2 FYNNEI. The DNA for the CDR3 is TGTGCCAGCAGTTTCCGGGACAGTAATCCACCCCTCCACTTT. This translates into CASSFRDSNPPLHF.

This clonotype was observed a handful of times. This chain's CDR3 is CASSRQGGGEQFF. The DNA for the CDR3 is TGTGCCAGCAGCCGGCAGGGCGGTGGTGAGCAGTTCTTC. J is TRBJ2-1 and V is TRBV6-1; a weak D match, TRBD1 (5 bases). CDR3 length: 13 residues. Per germline, CDR1 MNHNS and CDR2 SASEGT. V shed 6 bases and J shed 9 bases, with 15 bases lying between them.

At least ten counts were recorded for this clonotype. This sequence joins TRBV7-8 and TRBJ2-2, with D possibly TRBD2 on 5 matching bases. Trimming left V 1 base short and J 10 bases short, with 16 bases between. Germline lookup yields CDR1 SGHVS and CDR2 FQNEAQ. CDR3 length: 15 residues. The CDR3 loop reads CASSLVLANGVELFF. Here the CDR3 DNA reads TGTGCCAGCAGCTTAGTTCTAGCTAATGGTGTGGAGCTGTTTTTT.

The J gene is TRBJ2-7, the V gene TRBV20-1, with TRBD1 matching over 9 bases. CDR1 is DFQATT, CDR2 SNEGSKA, per germline (reference sequence). This CDR3 has 13 amino acids. Trimming at V came to 6 bases and at J to 4 bases, leaving 7 bases not matched to a gene. The CDR3 loop is CSAQGQGVYEQYF. In DNA form, the CDR3 reads TGCAGTGCCCAGGGACAGGGTGTATACGAGCAGTACTTC.

This clonotype was detected a few times. The V and J genes are TRBV11-2 and TRBJ2-7; D not certain. Germline V CDR1 and CDR2: SGHAT, FQNNGV. The CDR3 has 16 residues. V was pared by 5 bases and J by 0 bases, with 17 bases between. CDR3 coding DNA: TGTGCCAGCAGCCCGTTGGCCAGTATCTACTCCTACGAGCAGTACTTC. Translating it yields CASSPLASIYSYEQYF.

This chain joins TRBV25-1 and TRBJ1-1, with D unresolved. Germline CDR1 MGHDK, CDR2 SYGVNS. The CDR3 contains 15 residues. V lost 1 base and J 5 bases, leaving 14 bases between the germline ends. The CDR3 bases are TGTGCCAGCAGTGAATCCAACCCGTGGGGAACTGAAGCTTTCTTT. This sequence encodes CASSESNPWGTEAFF. Combining the CDR3 with reference TRBV25-1 and TRBJ1-1 gives the whole variable domain EADIYQTPRYLVIGTGKKITLECSQTMGHDKMYWYQQDPGMELHLIHYSYGVNSTEKGDLSSESTVSRIRTEHFPLTLESARPSHTSQYLCASSESNPWGTEAFFGQGTRLTVV.

With respect to this clonotype: A read error may account for a junction end that differs from germline. V usage is TRBV2 and J usage is TRBJ2-1, with 9 bases aligning to TRBD1. This CDR3 comprises 15 residues. Germline-derived CDR1 and CDR2 are SNHLY and FYNNEI. The chain's CDR3 is CASRDRGGTHNEQFF. The CDR3 DNA is TGTGCCAGCAGGGACAGGGGTGGCACACACAATGAGCAGTTTTTC.

The chain joins TRBV10-2 to TRBJ2-7, with 7 positions matching TRBD2. Trimming cost V 6 bases and J 2 bases; bases outside gene matches: 4. The germline gives CDR1 WSHSY, CDR2 SAAADI. This CDR3 is built from 13 residues. CDR3 amino acids: CASRGGLAYEQYF. Here the CDR3 DNA reads TGCGCCAGCAGGGGCGGACTAGCCTACGAGCAGTACTTC.

The chain employs TRBV12-3 or TRBV12-4 and TRBJ2-3, with D possibly TRBD1 on 6 matching bases. The CDR3 totals 13 residues. V lost 4 bases and J lost 6, with 11 bases in between. The CDR3 region is CASSYRERDTQYF. The CDR3 DNA reads as TGTGCCAGCAGTTACAGGGAGCGGGATACGCAGTATTTT.

The chain is built from TRBV7-2 and TRBJ1-2; D is uncertain. The CDR3 runs to 14 residues. Deletions cut 4 bases from V and 7 bases from J, with 16 bases between. Germline CDR1 is SGHTA and CDR2 is FQGNSA. The CDR3 loop reads CASSSDWTDSGYTF. In DNA, the CDR3 is TGTGCCAGCAGCTCAGACTGGACGGACTCTGGCTACACCTTC. Supplemented by reference TRBV7-2 and TRBJ1-2, the full variable domain reads GAGVSQSPSNKVTEKGKDVELRCDPISGHTALYWYRQSLGQGLEFLIYFQGNSAPDKSGLPSDRFSAERTGGSVSTLTIQRTQQEDSAVYLCASSSDWTDSGYTFGSGTRLTVV.

This clonotype was detected ten times or more. This chain connects TRBV20-1 to TRBJ1-2; 8 nucleotides match TRBD1. Germline loops: CDR1 DFQATT, CDR2 SNEGSKA (reference sequence). CDR3 length equals 12 residues. The V segment lost 4 bases and the J segment 8 bases; nucleotides outside the gene matches: 6. CDR3 residues: CSAKGTGGGYTF. For the CDR3, the DNA is TGCAGTGCTAAGGGGACAGGTGGCGGCTACACCTTC.

This chain joins TRBV9 and TRBJ1-2, with TRBD1 matching over 8 bases. Germline loops: CDR1 SGDLS, CDR2 YYNGEE. Trimming cost V 4 bases and J 8 bases; bases outside gene matches: 7. The CDR3 has 13 amino acids. CDR3 in amino acids: CASSPGTGWGYTF. The CDR3 DNA reads TGTGCCAGCAGCCCGGGGACAGGATGGGGCTACACCTTC.

For this clonotype: Mismatch with germline at one junction end may stem from a read error. V gene TRBV10-3 combines with J gene TRBJ1-6, with 8 bases matching TRBD1. The CDR3 spans 18 residues. Germline V gene sequence: CDR1 ENHRY, CDR2 SYGVKD. The CDR3 region is CASSGQGAGRVRNSPLHF. As DNA, the CDR3 is TGTGCCAGCAGTGGGCAGGGGGCGGGCCGAGTCAGGAATTCACCCCTCCACTTT.

Worth noting for this clonotype: Germline and junction disagree at one end, which may indicate a read error. In DNA form, the CDR3 reads TGCGCCAGCAGCCGGGACCAATTCGGCTCCTACGAGCAGTACTTC. Encoded protein: CASSRDQFGSYEQYF. The gene calls are TRBV19 and TRBJ2-7, with D possibly called TRBD1 or TRBD2 (5 bases each). This CDR3 contains 15 residues. Germline-derived CDR1 and CDR2 are LNHDA and SQIVND (reference sequence). The full variable domain, with the rest looked up from reference TRBV19 and TRBJ2-7, is DGGITQSPKYLFRKEGQNVTLSCEQNLNHDAMYWYRQDPGQGLRLIYYSQIVNDFQKGDIAEGYSVSREKKESFPLTVTSAQKNPTAFYLCASSRDQFGSYEQYFGPGTRLTVT.

This clonotype has ten or more counts. This chain connects TRBV7-7 to TRBJ2-2, with no clear D. Germline assignment: CDR1 SSHAT and CDR2 FNYEAQ (reference sequence). The V end lost 1 base, the J end lost 6 bases, and 6 bases lay between the germline ends. The CDR3 runs 13 residues. CDR3 DNA sequence: TGTGCCAGCAGCTTAGAGGGATCCGGGGAGCTGTTTTTT. This sequence encodes CASSLEGSGELFF.

V gene TRBV19 combines with J gene TRBJ1-1; 9 bases map to TRBD1. The germline V gene has CDR1 LNHDA and CDR2 SQIVND (reference sequence). This CDR3 region has 14 residues. V shed 6 bases, J shed 7 bases, and the junction held 9 bases outside the gene matches. CDR3 nucleotides: TGTGCCAGTAGCTTGGGACAGGGAGACCATGAAGCTTTCTTT. It translates to CASSLGQGDHEAFF. Combining the CDR3 with reference TRBV19 and TRBJ1-1 gives the whole variable domain DGGITQSPKYLFRKEGQNVTLSCEQNLNHDAMYWYRQDPGQGLRLIYYSQIVNDFQKGDIAEGYSVSREKKESFPLTVTSAQKNPTAFYLCASSLGQGDHEAFFGQGTRLTVV.

In nucleotides, the CDR3 is TGTGCCAGCAGCCCCCACATCAGCTACTACGAGCAGTACTTC. It is translated as CASSPHISYYEQYF. The rearrangement links TRBV7-8 to TRBJ2-7; D remains unclear. The CDR3 contains 14 residues. The V end lost 5 bases, the J end lost 3 bases, and 14 bases lay between the germline ends. CDR1 is SGHVS and CDR2 is FQNEAQ in the germline V gene.

The rearrangement uses TRBV20-1 and TRBJ2-7; D gene ambiguous. The CDR3 has 13 residues. Trimming removed 0 bases from V and 0 bases from J, with 6 bases in between. Germline loops: CDR1 DFQATT, CDR2 SNEGSKA (reference sequence). The DNA of the CDR3 is TGCAGTGCTAGAGATGTTAGCTCCTACGAGCAGTACTTC. Residues: CSARDVSSYEQYF.